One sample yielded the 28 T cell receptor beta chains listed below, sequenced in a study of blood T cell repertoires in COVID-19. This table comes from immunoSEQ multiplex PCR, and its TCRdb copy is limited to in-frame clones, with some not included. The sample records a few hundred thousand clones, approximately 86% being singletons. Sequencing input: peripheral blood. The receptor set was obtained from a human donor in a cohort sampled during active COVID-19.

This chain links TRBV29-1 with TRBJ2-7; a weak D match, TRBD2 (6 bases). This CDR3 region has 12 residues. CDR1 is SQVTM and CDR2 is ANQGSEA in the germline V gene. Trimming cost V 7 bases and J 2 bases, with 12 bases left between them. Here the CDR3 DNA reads TGCAGCGGGAGGGACGGTCCCTACGAGCAGTACTTC. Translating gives CSGRDGPYEQYF.

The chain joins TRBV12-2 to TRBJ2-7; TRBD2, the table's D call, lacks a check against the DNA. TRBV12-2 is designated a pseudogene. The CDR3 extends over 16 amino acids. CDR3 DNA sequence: TGTGCAAGTCGCTTAGCGTACGCGGGGGGTGGGTACGAGCAGTACTTC. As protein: CASRLAYAGGGYEQYF.

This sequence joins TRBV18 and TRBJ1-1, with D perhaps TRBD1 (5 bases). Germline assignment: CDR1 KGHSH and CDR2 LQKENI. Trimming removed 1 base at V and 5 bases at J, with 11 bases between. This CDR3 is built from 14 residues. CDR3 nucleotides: TGTGCCAGCTCACCACTGGACACGGTAACTGAAGCTTTCTTT. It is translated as CASSPLDTVTEAFF. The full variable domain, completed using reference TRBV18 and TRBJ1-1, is NAGVMQNPRHLVRRRGQEARLRCSPMKGHSHVYWYRQLPEEGLKFMVYLQKENIIDESGMPKERFSAEFPKEGPSILRIQQVVRGDSAAYFCASSPLDTVTEAFFGQGTRLTVV.

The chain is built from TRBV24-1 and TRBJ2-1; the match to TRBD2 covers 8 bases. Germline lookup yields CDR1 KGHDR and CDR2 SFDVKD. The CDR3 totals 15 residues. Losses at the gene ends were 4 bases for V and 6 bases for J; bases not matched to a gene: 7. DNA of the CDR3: TGTGCCACCAGTGAGAGCGGGGGCCCCGTCAATGAGCAGTTCTTC. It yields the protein CATSESGGPVNEQFF.

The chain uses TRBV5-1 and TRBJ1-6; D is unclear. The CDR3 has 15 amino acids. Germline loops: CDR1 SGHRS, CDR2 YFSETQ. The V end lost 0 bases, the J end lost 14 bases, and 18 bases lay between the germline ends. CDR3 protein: CASSLDSPPSGSLHF. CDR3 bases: TGCGCCAGCAGCTTGGACAGCCCCCCTTCCGGATCCCTCCACTTT.

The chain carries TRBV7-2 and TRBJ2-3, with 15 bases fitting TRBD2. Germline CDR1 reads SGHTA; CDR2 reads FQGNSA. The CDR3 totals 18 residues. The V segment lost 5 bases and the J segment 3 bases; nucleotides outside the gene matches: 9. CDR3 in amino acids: CASSPGLAGGPRTDTQYF. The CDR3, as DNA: TGTGCCAGCAGCCCAGGACTAGCGGGGGGGCCGAGGACAGATACGCAGTATTTT. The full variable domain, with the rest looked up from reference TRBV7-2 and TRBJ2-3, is GAGVSQSPSNKVTEKGKDVELRCDPISGHTALYWYRQSLGQGLEFLIYFQGNSAPDKSGLPSDRFSAERTGGSVSTLTIQRTQQEDSAVYLCASSPGLAGGPRTDTQYFGPGTRLTVL.

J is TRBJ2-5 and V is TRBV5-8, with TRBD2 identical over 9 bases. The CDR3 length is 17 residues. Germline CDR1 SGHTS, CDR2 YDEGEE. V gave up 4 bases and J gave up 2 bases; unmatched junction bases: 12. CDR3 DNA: TGTGCCAGCAGCATCTCTCCGGGACTAGCAGATCAAGAGACCCAGTACTTC. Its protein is CASSISPGLADQETQYF.

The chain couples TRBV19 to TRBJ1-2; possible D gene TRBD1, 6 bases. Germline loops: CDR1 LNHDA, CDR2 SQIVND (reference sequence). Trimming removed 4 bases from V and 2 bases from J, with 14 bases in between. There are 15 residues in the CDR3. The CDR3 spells CASSTKQGFNYGYTF. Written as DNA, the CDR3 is TGTGCCAGTAGTACGAAACAGGGATTCAACTATGGCTACACCTTC.

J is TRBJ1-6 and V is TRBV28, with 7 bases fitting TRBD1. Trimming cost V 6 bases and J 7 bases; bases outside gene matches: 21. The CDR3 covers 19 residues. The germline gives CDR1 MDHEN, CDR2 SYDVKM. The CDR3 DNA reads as TGTGCCAGCAGCTGGGAGCAGCCGGGACAGAGAATTGGGAATTCACCCCTCCACTTT. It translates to CASSWEQPGQRIGNSPLHF.

The CDR3 spells CASSLTSGSSYNEQFF. The CDR3, as DNA: TGTGCCAGCAGTTTAACTAGCGGGAGCTCCTACAATGAGCAGTTCTTC. V usage is TRBV28 and J usage is TRBJ2-1, with 11 bases fitting TRBD2. Germline trimming cut 2 bases from V and 0 bases from J; bases unmatched to any gene: 0. Germline loops: CDR1 MDHEN, CDR2 SYDVKM. CDR3 size: 16 residues.

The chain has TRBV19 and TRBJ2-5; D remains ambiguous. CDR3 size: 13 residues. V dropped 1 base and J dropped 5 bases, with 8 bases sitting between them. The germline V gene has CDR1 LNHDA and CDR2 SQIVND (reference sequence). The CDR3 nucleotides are TGTGCCAGTAGTATAGCGGGTTGGGAGACCCAGTACTTC. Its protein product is CASSIAGWETQYF.

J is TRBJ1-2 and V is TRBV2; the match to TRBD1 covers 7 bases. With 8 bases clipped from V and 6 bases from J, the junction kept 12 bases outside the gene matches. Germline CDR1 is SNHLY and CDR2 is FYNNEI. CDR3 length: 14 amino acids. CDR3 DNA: TGTGCCAGCCGGAGAGGACAGGAGACGAATGGCTACACCTTC. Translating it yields CASRRGQETNGYTF.

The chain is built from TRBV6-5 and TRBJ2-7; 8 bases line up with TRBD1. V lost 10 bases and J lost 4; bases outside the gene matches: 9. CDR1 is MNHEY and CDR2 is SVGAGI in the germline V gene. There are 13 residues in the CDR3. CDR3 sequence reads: CATGPRQGYEQYF. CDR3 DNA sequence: TGTGCCACCGGTCCGAGACAGGGGTACGAGCAGTACTTC.

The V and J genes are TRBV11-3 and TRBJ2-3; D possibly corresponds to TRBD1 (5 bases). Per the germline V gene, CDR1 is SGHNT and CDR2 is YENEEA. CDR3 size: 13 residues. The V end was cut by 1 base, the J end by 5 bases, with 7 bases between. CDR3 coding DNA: TGTGCCAGCAGCTTAGGTAGGGGAGATACGCAGTATTTT. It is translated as CASSLGRGDTQYF.

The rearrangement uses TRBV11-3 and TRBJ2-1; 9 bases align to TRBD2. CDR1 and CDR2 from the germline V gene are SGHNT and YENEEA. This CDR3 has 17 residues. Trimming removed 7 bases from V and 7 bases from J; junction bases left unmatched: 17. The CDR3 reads CASTGGASGVQGNEQFF. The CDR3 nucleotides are TGTGCCAGCACAGGGGGGGCTAGCGGGGTCCAGGGGAATGAGCAGTTCTTC. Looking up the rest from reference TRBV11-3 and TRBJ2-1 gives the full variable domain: EAGVVQSPRYKIIEKKQPVAFWCNPISGHNTLYWYLQNLGQGPELLIRYENEEAVDDSQLPKDRFSAERLKGVDSTLKIQPAELGDSAVYLCASTGGASGVQGNEQFFGPGTRLTVL.

This CDR3 reads CASSQGTQGTNQPQHF. CDR3 nucleotide sequence: TGCGCCAGCAGCCAAGGGACCCAGGGGACCAATCAGCCCCAGCATTTT. The genes are TRBV4-3 and TRBJ1-5; D might be TRBD1 (6 bases). Germline V gene sequence: CDR1 LGHNA, CDR2 YSLEER. Trimming took 1 base from V and 3 from J, leaving 13 bases between them. CDR3 length equals 16 residues.

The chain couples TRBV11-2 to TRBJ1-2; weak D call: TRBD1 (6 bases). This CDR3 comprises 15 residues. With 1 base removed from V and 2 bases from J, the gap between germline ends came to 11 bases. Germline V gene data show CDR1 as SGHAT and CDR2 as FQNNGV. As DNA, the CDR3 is TGTGCCAGCAGCTTAGGACAGGTACAGAACTATGGCTACACCTTC. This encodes CASSLGQVQNYGYTF.

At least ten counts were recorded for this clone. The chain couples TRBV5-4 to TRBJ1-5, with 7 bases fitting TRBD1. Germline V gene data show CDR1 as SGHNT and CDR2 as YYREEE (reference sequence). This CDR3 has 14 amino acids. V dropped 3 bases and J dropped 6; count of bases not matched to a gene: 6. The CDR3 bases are TGTGCCAGCAGCTCAGGACAGGACGGTCAGCCCCAGCATTTT. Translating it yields CASSSGQDGQPQHF.

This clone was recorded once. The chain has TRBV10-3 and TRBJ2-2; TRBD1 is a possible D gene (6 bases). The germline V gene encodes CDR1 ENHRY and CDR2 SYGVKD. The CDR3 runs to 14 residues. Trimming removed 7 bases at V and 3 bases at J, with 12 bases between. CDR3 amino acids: CAINAGVYTGELFF. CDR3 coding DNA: TGTGCCATCAATGCAGGGGTGTACACCGGGGAGCTGTTTTTT.

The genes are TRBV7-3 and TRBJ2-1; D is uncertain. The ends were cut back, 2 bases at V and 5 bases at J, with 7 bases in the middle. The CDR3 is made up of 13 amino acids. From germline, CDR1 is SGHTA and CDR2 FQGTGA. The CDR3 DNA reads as TGTGCCAGCAGCTTAGTCGGAGACAATGAGCAGTTCTTC. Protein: CASSLVGDNEQFF.

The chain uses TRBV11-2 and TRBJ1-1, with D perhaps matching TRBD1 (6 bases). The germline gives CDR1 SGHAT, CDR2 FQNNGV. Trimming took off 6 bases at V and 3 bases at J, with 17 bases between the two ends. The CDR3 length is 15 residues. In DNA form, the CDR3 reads TGTGCCAGCAGACCCCTACAGGGAGGGTACACTGAAGCTTTCTTT. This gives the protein CASRPLQGGYTEAFF.

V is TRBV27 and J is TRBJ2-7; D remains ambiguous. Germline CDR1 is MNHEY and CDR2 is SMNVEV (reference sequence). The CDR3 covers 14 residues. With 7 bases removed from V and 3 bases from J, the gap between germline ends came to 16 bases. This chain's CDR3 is CASTLRQFYYEQYF. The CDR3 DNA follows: TGTGCCAGCACCCTGAGGCAGTTCTACTACGAGCAGTACTTC.

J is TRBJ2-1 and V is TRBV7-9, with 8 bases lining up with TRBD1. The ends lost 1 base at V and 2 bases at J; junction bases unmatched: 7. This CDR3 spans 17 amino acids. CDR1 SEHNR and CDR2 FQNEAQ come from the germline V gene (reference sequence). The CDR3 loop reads CASSLVARTGPYNEQFF. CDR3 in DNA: TGTGCCAGCAGCTTAGTAGCTAGGACAGGGCCCTACAATGAGCAGTTCTTC.

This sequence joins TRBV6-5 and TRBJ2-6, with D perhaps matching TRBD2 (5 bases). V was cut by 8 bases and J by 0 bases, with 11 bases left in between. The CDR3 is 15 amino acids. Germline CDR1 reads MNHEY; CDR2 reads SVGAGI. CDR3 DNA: TGTGCCAGCTCGGGATCGCGCTCTGGGGCCAACGTCCTGACTTTC. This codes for CASSGSRSGANVLTF.

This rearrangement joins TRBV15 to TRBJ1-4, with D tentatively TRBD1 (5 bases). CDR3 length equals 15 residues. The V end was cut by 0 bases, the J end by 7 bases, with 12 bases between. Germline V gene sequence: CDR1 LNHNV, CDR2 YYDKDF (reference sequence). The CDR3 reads CATSRDRWTSEKLFF. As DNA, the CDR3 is TGTGCCACCAGCAGAGATCGCTGGACATCTGAAAAACTGTTTTTT. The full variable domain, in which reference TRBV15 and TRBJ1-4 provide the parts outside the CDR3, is DAMVIQNPRYQVTQFGKPVTLSCSQTLNHNVMYWYQQKSSQAPKLLFHYYDKDFNNEADTPDNFQSRRPNTSFCFLDIRSPGLGDTAMYLCATSRDRWTSEKLFFGSGTQLSVL.

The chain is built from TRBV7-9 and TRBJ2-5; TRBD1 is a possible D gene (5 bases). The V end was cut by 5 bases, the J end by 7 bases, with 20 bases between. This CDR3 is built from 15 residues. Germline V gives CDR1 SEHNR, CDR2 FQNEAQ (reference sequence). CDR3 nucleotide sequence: TGTGCCAGCAGCCCCGCCAGGGCAGCCAAAGGGACCCAGTACTTC. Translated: CASSPARAAKGTQYF.

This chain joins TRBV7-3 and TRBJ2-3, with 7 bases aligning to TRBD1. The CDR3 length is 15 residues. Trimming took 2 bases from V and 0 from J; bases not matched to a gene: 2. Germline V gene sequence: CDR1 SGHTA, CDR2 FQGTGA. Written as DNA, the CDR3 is TGTGCCAGCAGCTTAGGGACAGTCAGCACAGATACGCAGTATTTT. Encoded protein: CASSLGTVSTDTQYF.

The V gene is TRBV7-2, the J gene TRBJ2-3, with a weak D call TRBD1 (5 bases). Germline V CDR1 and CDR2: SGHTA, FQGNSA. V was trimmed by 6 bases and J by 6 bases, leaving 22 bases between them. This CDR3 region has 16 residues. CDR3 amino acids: CASSQKNVWGRDTQYF. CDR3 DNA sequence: TGTGCCAGCAGTCAAAAGAACGTTTGGGGCAGGGATACGCAGTATTTT.